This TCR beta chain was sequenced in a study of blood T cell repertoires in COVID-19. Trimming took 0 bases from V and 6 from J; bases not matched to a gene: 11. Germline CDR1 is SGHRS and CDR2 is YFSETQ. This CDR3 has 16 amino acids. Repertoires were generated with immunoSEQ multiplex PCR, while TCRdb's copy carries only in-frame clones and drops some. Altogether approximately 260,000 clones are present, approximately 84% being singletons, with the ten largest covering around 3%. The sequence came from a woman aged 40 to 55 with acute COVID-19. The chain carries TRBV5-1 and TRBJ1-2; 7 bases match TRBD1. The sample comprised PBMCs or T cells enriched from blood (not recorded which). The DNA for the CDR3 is TGCGCCAGCAGCTTGGCGATAATAGGGGGCGCGGATGGCTACACCTTC. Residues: CASSLAIIGGADGYTF.